The rows below give T cell receptor beta chains drawn from one sample of a study of T cells in tuberculosis. Data came from immunoSEQ multiplex PCR; TCRdb stores just in-frame clones and leaves some out. The top ten hold roughly 2% of the sample, which has 30,000 to 35,000 clones, approximately 91% seen once. Specimen: PBMCs. These receptors all stem from a donor aged 5-35 years with latent tuberculosis or without tuberculosis infection. Both conserved end residues are part of each CDR3. A D gene is named only where the DNA matches it firmly. Clone size, where shown, is once, few, many, or a class for clones that have expanded.

V gene	clone size	D gene	J gene	CDR3 DNA	CDR3 protein
TRBV28	-	TRBD2	TRBJ2-7	TGTGCCAGCAGTTTAGGACTAGCGGGAGGAAGGTACGAGCAGTACTTC	CASSLGLAGGRYEQYF
TRBV7-2	-	-	TRBJ2-2	TGTGCCAGCAGCTTTCTAGGAGCGGCGAACACCGGGGAGCTGTTTTTT	CASSFLGAANTGELFF
TRBV19	-	TRBD1	TRBJ1-1	TGTGCCAGTAGTAGGTTTGGGACAGGGGGCACTGAAGCTTTCTTT	CASSRFGTGGTEAFF
TRBV5-1	-	-	TRBJ2-5	TGCGCCAGCAGCTTGCAGGGGATCCAAGAGACCCAGTACTTC	CASSLQGIQETQYF
TRBV6-5	-	-	TRBJ1-3	TGTGCCAGCAGTTTGGGCGGGGAAGGAAACACCATATATTTT	CASSLGGEGNTIYF
TRBV11-2	-	TRBD1	TRBJ2-7	TGTGCCAGCAGCTTATGGGGACAGGGGATCTACGAGCAGTACTTC	CASSLWGQGIYEQYF
TRBV4-3	-	TRBD2	TRBJ2-1	TGCGCCAGCAGCCAGCTAGCGGGGGGGTACAATGAGCAGTTCTTC	CASSQLAGGYNEQFF
TRBV13	-	TRBD1	TRBJ2-7	TGTGCCAGCAGCCCGGGACAGGGCAGGACCTACGAGCAGTACTTC	CASSPGQGRTYEQYF
TRBV19	-	-	TRBJ2-5	TGTGCCACGCAACCCGGCACGACAGGCCCGGCCCAAAAGCGGGAGACCCAGTACTTC	CATQPGTTGPAQKRETQYF
TRBV30	-	-	TRBJ2-7	TGTGCCTGGAGTGTACACAGGGAGCGGGGCTACGAGCAGTACTTC	CAWSVHRERGYEQYF
TRBV7-6	-	-	TRBJ1-2	TGTGCCAGCAGCTTAGGTGTCGGACTAGCTAACTATGGCTACACCTTC	CASSLGVGLANYGYTF
TRBV5-1	once	TRBD2	TRBJ2-7	TGCGCCAGCTCCAGGGAGGGCCACACCTACGAGCAGTACTTC	CASSREGHTYEQYF
TRBV5-5	-	TRBD1	TRBJ1-2	TGTGCCAGCAGCTTGGACAGGGGGCAAGGGGGCTACACCTTC	CASSLDRGQGGYTF
TRBV7-2	-	TRBD1	TRBJ2-7	TGTGCCAGCAGCTTAAGACAGGGGGCGTACGAGCAGTACTTC	CASSLRQGAYEQYF
TRBV7-9	-	TRBD1	TRBJ2-7	TGTGCCAGCCGTCGGGACAGCTACGAGCAGTACTTC	CASRRDSYEQYF
TRBV27	-	-	TRBJ1-5	TGTGCCAGCAGTTCCGACATGGAGGGTCAGCCCCAGCATTTT	CASSSDMEGQPQHF
TRBV30	-	-	TRBJ2-7	TGTGCCTGGAGTGTTTCGGGGTTAACCTACGAGCAGTACTTC	CAWSVSGLTYEQYF
TRBV19	-	TRBD1	TRBJ1-5	TGTGCCAGTAGTCTCTCCCGGCAGGGGGCTTATCAGCCCCAGCATTTT	CASSLSRQGAYQPQHF
TRBV7-2	-	-	TRBJ1-1	TGTGCCAGCAGCTTAGCTACCGGGTTGAACACTGAAGCTTTCTTT	CASSLATGLNTEAFF
TRBV6-5	-	-	TRBJ1-2	TGTGCCAGCAGTTTCCCCGGAGCCCCAGTGGGTGGCTACACCTTC	CASSFPGAPVGGYTF
TRBV6-6	-	-	TRBJ1-1	TGTGCCAGCAGTTACATACAGGGTCCGAACACTGAAGCTTTCTTT	CASSYIQGPNTEAFF
TRBV27	-	TRBD1	TRBJ1-1	TGTGCCAGCAGTTTTGGGACAGACCGAAGGGGAGCTTTCTTT	CASSFGTDRRGAFF
TRBV4-3	-	TRBD1	TRBJ2-7	TGCGCCAGCAGCCAGGGTGACAGGGGTTCCGAGCAGTACTTC	CASSQGDRGSEQYF
TRBV25-1	-	-	TRBJ2-5	TGTGCCAGTAGCCGGGGGTTGACGGAGACCCAGTACTTC	CASSRGLTETQYF
TRBV10-3	-	-	TRBJ1-3	TGTGCCACCCAGGATTTCTCTGGAAACACCATATATTTT	CATQDFSGNTIYF
TRBV27	-	-	TRBJ2-3	TGTGCCAGCAGTTCCTCCTGGGCAGGGTATACGCAGTATTTT	CASSSSWAGYTQYF
TRBV11-2	-	TRBD1	TRBJ1-1	TGTGCCAGCAGCTTGTACAGGGGGACTGAAGCTTTCTTT	CASSLYRGTEAFF
TRBV7-9	-	TRBD1	TRBJ2-7	TGTGCCAGCAGCCCCCGCCCCCCGACAGGGTGGCGCTACGAGCAGTACTTC	CASSPRPPTGWRYEQYF
TRBV5-8	once	TRBD1	TRBJ1-2	TGTGCCAGCAGCGGATGGGACAGGGCTAACTATGGCTACACCTTC	CASSGWDRANYGYTF
TRBV5-1	-	TRBD1	TRBJ1-2	TGCGCCAGCAGCCCACAGGGGCCGGGACTCTATGGCTACACCTTC	CASSPQGPGLYGYTF
TRBV19	-	TRBD1	TRBJ2-3	TGTGCCAGTAGTCACAGGGGGGCCTTGGATACGCAGTATTTT	CASSHRGALDTQYF
TRBV28	-	-	TRBJ2-7	TGTGCCAGCAGTCCCGGGGGCTACGAGCAGTACTTC	CASSPGGYEQYF
TRBV30	-	TRBD1	TRBJ1-2	TGTGCCTGGAGTGCGGACAGGGTGGGTGGCTACACCTTC	CAWSADRVGGYTF
TRBV6-5	-	TRBD1	TRBJ2-1	TGTGCCAGCAGTTACTCTCGCGACAGGGGGTTCAATGAGCAGTTCTTC	CASSYSRDRGFNEQFF
TRBV12-5	-	TRBD2	TRBJ2-1	TGTGCTAGTGGTTGGTCCCTAGCGGAAAACAATGAGCAGTTCTTC	CASGWSLAENNEQFF
TRBV28	-	TRBD1	TRBJ2-1	TGTGCCAGCACCGTGGACAGGGAGAACCACAATGAGCAGTTCTTC	CASTVDRENHNEQFF
TRBV6-1	-	TRBD1	TRBJ2-2	TGTGCCAGCAGTGGACAGGGGGACACCGGGGAGCTGTTTTTT	CASSGQGDTGELFF
TRBV5-1	-	-	TRBJ1-3	TGCGCCAGCAGCTTGGGCAGGCTCTCTGGAAACACCATATATTTT	CASSLGRLSGNTIYF
TRBV2	-	-	TRBJ1-1	TGTGCCGCCAGACATAGGTTCACTGAAGCTTTCTTT	CAARHRFTEAFF
TRBV9	-	-	TRBJ1-2	TGTGCCAGCAGCGTATTCCCGACAGAACCCACTAACTATGGCTACACCTTC	CASSVFPTEPTNYGYTF
TRBV19	-	TRBD1	TRBJ1-5	TGTGCCAGCGGCTTATCGGACAGGAGCAATCAGCCCCAGCATTTT	CASGLSDRSNQPQHF
TRBV5-1	-	-	TRBJ1-2	TGCGCCAGCAGCCCCGAGCCCCCGGGTGATGGCTACACCTTC	CASSPEPPGDGYTF
TRBV9	-	-	TRBJ1-2	TGTGCCAGCAGCCTACAGGGAAGCTATGGCTACACCTTC	CASSLQGSYGYTF
TRBV7-2	-	-	TRBJ1-2	TGTGCCAGCAGCCTCCCATTCAGGGGTGCCTATGGCTACACCTTC	CASSLPFRGAYGYTF
TRBV5-1	-	TRBD2	TRBJ2-1	TGCGCCAGCAGCTTGGCACTAGCGGGTTATGTCGATGAGCAGTTCTTC	CASSLALAGYVDEQFF
TRBV5-1	once	TRBD1	TRBJ2-7	TGCGCCAGCAGCCCCCGGACAGGGGCGACCTACGAGCAGTACTTC	CASSPRTGATYEQYF
TRBV11-1	-	-	TRBJ1-1	TGTGCCAGCAGCCTTACCCAGGGAACTGAAGCTTTCTTT	CASSLTQGTEAFF
TRBV4-2	-	TRBD1	TRBJ2-1	TGTGCCAGCAGCCCAAAAGACAGGGGGAGGGGGTACAATGAGCAGTTCTTC	CASSPKDRGRGYNEQFF
TRBV18	-	-	TRBJ2-1	TGTGCCAGCTCACCAAAACTTAGCGGCGGTGAGCAGTTCTTC	CASSPKLSGGEQFF
TRBV13	-	TRBD1	TRBJ2-5	TGTGCCAGCAGCCGGCCAGGGGACAGGGAGACCCAGTACTTC	CASSRPGDRETQYF